This T cell receptor (beta chain) was obtained from a study of shared clonotypes between healthy human individuals (dated by TCRdb to 2019 to 2021). Describing the broader study: The cohort comprised a couple of women and a few men aged 18 to 49 years. For each donor, CD4 naive and CD4 memory were each run on three plates, CD8 naive on two plates, and CD8 memory on one plate. Blood TCR repertoires of a handful of healthy adults were deeply sequenced to estimate repertoire size and the extent of clonotype sharing between individuals. Different laboratories and diverse techniques were used to prepare libraries and sequence TCR repertoires, to increase sequencing depth and limit assay-specific biases. Leukapheresis yielded between about 0.85 and 10 billion PBMCs per donor. Overall results and qualifications from the work: The genetic and exposure-history diversity represented was limited by the small number of donors. When several donors were compared, the shared fraction of clonotypes was roughly 4.8% for naive CD4, 3% to 4% for naive CD8, about 2.4% for memory CD4, and under 0.5% for memory CD8. Even with the large sequencing depth, rarefaction of the sorted-subset datasets indicated that sequencing was incomplete. Pairwise subsampling led to the expectation that sequencing depth would affect the degree of clonotype sharing among donors. Estimated clonotype richness was generally larger for naive than for memory subsets. Compared with non-shared clonotypes, clonotypes shared by all four sorted-subset donors had higher generation probabilities. Sampling was limited to blood, and TCR repertoires in tissue likely differ from TCR repertoires in blood.

Taken from cysteine to phenylalanine, the CDR3 has 13 residues. Only the CDR3 DNA is retained, 39 bases long and in frame from the first base. The CDR1 and CDR2 encoded by the germline V gene are SNHLY and FYNNEI. Between the V and J ends, shortened by 7 bases and 8 bases respectively, the junction contains 17 bases. The donors were healthy, HIV-negative adults who had no recently reported acute infections or vaccinations. Every donor was a Caucasian adult residing in Nashville, Tennessee, USA. CD4+ T cells were enriched by magnetic negative selection, after which naive cells were positively selected on CD45RA and the negative fraction was taken as the memory subset. Blood was obtained by leukapheresis, after which PBMCs were separated by Ficoll-Histopaque density gradient centrifugation and cryopreserved in liquid nitrogen vapor phase. Purity and quantity of every magnetically sorted T cell population were checked by analytical flow cytometry. From each sorted fraction, genomic DNA was isolated and quantified by UV absorbance on a Nanodrop 2000c.

Using the deep immunoSEQ assay, multiplex PCR amplified TCR CDR3 regions from genomic DNA. Genomic DNA extracted from each cell subset was distributed evenly over all wells of several immunoSEQ 96-well plates, and each plate served as one replicate. Each replicate PCR for sorted subsets received 200 ng genomic DNA, equal to roughly 33,000 T cell genomes. Purified libraries were measured with a Qubit 3.0 fluorometer, size-checked on a Bioanalyzer 2100, and measured again with the KAPA Library Quantification kit. A separate single-read 150-cycle Illumina NextSeq 550 flow cell was used to sequence each immunoSEQ 96-well plate. On the study's bioinformatics: Because the immunoSEQ output held only junctional sequences and lacked quality scores, the filtering could not match the filtering applied to full-length reads. To assign V/J genes and CDR3, sequences were annotated using PyIR, a Python wrapper for IgBLAST v1.9, with IMGT germline references. Any read was removed if the V/J assignment was weak (E-value above 1e-6), the CDR3 was missing, or the read contained stop codons, out-of-frame junctions, or ambiguous translated residues. V3J clonotypes were defined by identical inferred V gene, J gene, and CDR3 amino acid sequence. Percentage overlap between repertoires was calculated by dividing the number of shared unique clonotypes by the size of the smaller repertoire. Three approaches were used to assess repertoire richness: RTK rarefaction, the Chao1 estimator, and Recon v2.1 estimates of unobserved clonotypes. Generation probabilities for all TCRbeta clonotypes obtained by the gDNA method from a handful of donors were computed using OLGA. Drawn from immuneACCESS, this table holds only the in-frame rearrangements with V and J called that TCRdb kept. Clones are partly lost; checked studies trace under half to an unresolved V gene and leave the rest unexplained. The D gene and trimming were derived from the DNA, and the V and J assignments and clone size from that table. In all, the sample holds 2 million to 2.5 million clones, and roughly 95% of those were seen once. The top ten clonotypes cover less than 0.15% of the sample.

Of note for this clone: The antigen it recognizes is unknown. Base qualities are not recorded, but no much larger clone differs from it by a single base.

The chain is assembled from TRBV2 and TRBJ1-2; too little of a D gene remains to name it. Sequencing used naive CD4+ T cells sorted from blood. According to the study, the label for this sample's cell subset or site signals: CD45RA+ positively selected. The TCR comes from a man aged 18 to 30 in good health. CDR3 region: CASKLARDGGYTF. At the DNA level, the sequence is TGTGCCAGCAAATTGGCTAGGGATGGCGGCTACACCTTC.